This T cell receptor beta chain stems from a study of T cell clones after liver transplantation. Study summary: TCRbeta sequencing after a pre-transplant mixed lymphocyte reaction identified graft-donor-reactive clones, later tracked in post-transplant blood. Three of the eight recipients were HCV-positive; the rest had non-autoimmune, non-viral transplant indications. Overall study findings and caveats: In 5 of 8 subjects, circulating graft-donor-reactive CD4 TCRbeta sequences fell significantly after transplant. In two subjects, few donor cells limited the measurable donor-reactive repertoire.

Repertoires were generated with immunoSEQ multiplex PCR, while TCRdb's copy carries only in-frame clones and drops some. The data contain around 60,000 clones, 65% to 75% of them singletons. This CDR3 is 15 amino acids long. Germline V gene data show CDR1 as SGHDT and CDR2 as YYEEEE. V was shortened by 3 bases and J by 1 base, with 10 bases between the two germline ends. To note about this clone: Its antigen is unknown. The sample has other DNA sequences that encode this CDR3 too.

Source: CD4+ T cells from blood, taken before liver transplant. The receptor was derived from a human donor who received a liver transplant. The genes are TRBV5-6 and TRBJ1-4; perhaps TRBD1 as D (6 bases). CDR3 coding DNA: TGTGCCAGCAGCTCCCAGGGGCTAACTAATGAAAAACTGTTTTTT. It is translated as CASSSQGLTNEKLFF.